These 20 T cell receptor beta chains were sequenced from one sample in a study of blood T cell repertoires in COVID-19. Only in-frame clones appear in the TCRdb table, and some are missing; sequencing was by immunoSEQ multiplex PCR. The table lists more than 300,000 clones, 80% to 90% of them singletons. Sequencing was performed on peripheral blood. These TCRs come from a woman aged 25 to 45 with COVID-19, enrolled during active disease.

To note about this clone: At one of its ends the junction is not consistent with the germline gene, which may arise from a read error. V is TRBV7-7 and J is TRBJ2-2; possible D gene TRBD1, 6 bases. Germline-derived CDR1 and CDR2 are SSHAT and FNYEAQ (reference sequence). The CDR3 is 12 residues long. The CDR3 sequence: CASSSGAGELFF. Written as DNA, the CDR3 is TGTGCTAGCAGCTCAGGGGCCGGGGAGCTGTTTTTT.

The chain couples TRBV4-1 to TRBJ2-3, with 7 bases identical to TRBD2. With V trimmed by 3 bases and J by 6 bases, 15 bases remained unmatched. Germline assignment: CDR1 MGHRA and CDR2 YSYEKL. The CDR3 has 17 amino acids. The CDR3 loop reads CASSQGGGGKPLDTQYF. CDR3 in DNA: TGCGCCAGCAGCCAGGGGGGGGGTGGTAAACCGCTCGATACGCAGTATTTT.

The genes are TRBV25-1 and TRBJ2-1; weak D call: TRBD2 (7 bases). Trimming shortened V by 1 base and J by 10 bases, and 23 bases separated the two germline ends. There are 17 residues in the CDR3. Germline lookup yields CDR1 MGHDK and CDR2 SYGVNS. The CDR3 protein is CASSESRPGGAWGEQFF. CDR3 nucleotide sequence: TGTGCCAGCAGTGAATCCCGCCCGGGGGGCGCATGGGGAGAGCAGTTCTTC. Drawing the rest from reference TRBV25-1 and TRBJ2-1, the complete variable domain is EADIYQTPRYLVIGTGKKITLECSQTMGHDKMYWYQQDPGMELHLIHYSYGVNSTEKGDLSSESTVSRIRTEHFPLTLESARPSHTSQYLCASSESRPGGAWGEQFFGPGTRLTVL.

The rearrangement uses TRBV27 and TRBJ1-1, with D possibly matching TRBD1 (5 bases). CDR1 MNHEY and CDR2 SMNVEV come from the germline V gene (reference sequence). The CDR3 has 14 amino acids. Trimming removed 7 bases from V and 3 bases from J, with 15 bases in between. The CDR3 nucleotides read TGTGCCAGCACCATCAGGAGGGGCTACACTGAAGCTTTCTTT. This codes for CASTIRRGYTEAFF.

J is TRBJ2-1 and V is TRBV15; the match to TRBD1 covers 8 bases. Germline V gene lookup returns CDR1 LNHNV and CDR2 YYDKDF (reference sequence). V gave up 0 bases and J gave up 8 bases; unmatched junction bases: 12. The CDR3 totals 17 residues. The CDR3 region is CATSRELEDRERDEQFF. Here the CDR3 DNA reads TGTGCCACCAGCAGAGAGTTGGAGGACAGGGAGAGGGATGAGCAGTTCTTC.

In nucleotides, the CDR3 is TGCGCCAGCAGCCAAAATTCACATCAGAACACTGAAGCTTTCTTT. It is translated as CASSQNSHQNTEAFF. The chain recombines TRBV4-3 with TRBJ1-1; unclear D gene. The CDR3 sequence is 15 residues long. Trimming left V 2 bases short and J 1 base short, with 11 bases between. Germline V gene data show CDR1 as LGHNA and CDR2 as YSLEER.

Here the CDR3 DNA reads TGTGCCACCTCTAGGGGCTCCTACAATGAGCAGTTCTTC. Amino acids: CATSRGSYNEQFF. The chain joins TRBV19 to TRBJ2-1; TRBD1 might be the D (5 bases). Germline V CDR1 and CDR2: LNHDA, SQIVND (reference sequence). The V end was cut by 10 bases, the J end by 0 bases, with 10 bases between. The CDR3 sequence is 13 residues long.

The rearrangement joins TRBV18 to TRBJ1-2; weak D call: TRBD1 (6 bases). Germline lookup yields CDR1 KGHSH and CDR2 LQKENI. V gave up 0 bases and J gave up 0 bases, with 8 bases separating them. The CDR3 spans 15 residues. This chain's CDR3 is CASSPPEGANYGYTF. As DNA, the CDR3 is TGTGCCAGCTCACCACCCGAGGGGGCTAACTATGGCTACACCTTC.

This sequence joins TRBV6-4 and TRBJ1-2; TRBD1 aligns across 8 bases. Trimming took 6 bases from V and 8 from J; bases not matched to a gene: 8. The germline V gene has CDR1 MRHNA and CDR2 SNTAGT. CDR3 length equals 13 residues. CDR3 sequence: CASRGTGVGGYTF. CDR3 bases: TGTGCCAGCAGGGGGACAGGTGTCGGCGGCTACACCTTC.

The gene calls are TRBV30 and TRBJ1-2; 9 bases are a match to TRBD1. Trimming removed 0 bases from V and 8 bases from J; junction bases left unmatched: 4. The germline V gene has CDR1 GTSNPN and CDR2 SVGIG (reference sequence). This CDR3 spans 13 amino acids. CDR3 region: CAWSVQGALGYTF. The CDR3 DNA reads TGTGCCTGGAGTGTACAGGGGGCGCTCGGCTACACCTTC.

V and J are TRBV10-3 and TRBJ1-6; possible D gene TRBD1, 6 bases. The CDR3 is made up of 14 amino acids. Germline V gene lookup returns CDR1 ENHRY and CDR2 SYGVKD. Deletions cut 4 bases from V and 8 bases from J, with 12 bases between. In DNA, the CDR3 is TGTGCCATCAGTGTCGACAGGACGGATTCACCCCTCCACTTT. This encodes CAISVDRTDSPLHF.

The CDR3 DNA sequence: TGTGCCAGCAGACCTCTAGCGGGAGCGGAAGATACGCAGTATTTT. Its translation: CASRPLAGAEDTQYF. The J gene is TRBJ2-3, the V gene TRBV3-1 (or the pseudogene TRBV3-2); 10 bases map to TRBD2. CDR3 length equals 15 residues. Germline assignment: CDR1 LGHDT and CDR2 YNNKEL (reference sequence). Germline trimming cut 6 bases from V and 5 bases from J; bases unmatched to any gene: 8.

The genes are TRBV19 and TRBJ1-4; D is undetermined. V lost 0 bases to trimming and J lost 0 bases, with 5 bases between them. The CDR3 length is 15 residues. In germline, CDR1 is LNHDA, CDR2 SQIVND (reference sequence). In DNA, the CDR3 is TGTGCCAGTAGTATAGAGGCAGCAACTAATGAAAAACTGTTTTTT. Its protein product is CASSIEAATNEKLFF.

In its sample, this clone was seen a few times. This sequence joins TRBV2 and TRBJ2-7; D is ambiguous. Per the germline V gene, CDR1 is SNHLY and CDR2 is FYNNEI. This CDR3 comprises 11 residues. The V end lost 7 bases, the J end lost 4 bases, and 8 bases lay between the germline ends. DNA of the CDR3: TGTGCCAGCACTAGTCGGTACGAGCAGTACTTC. Translation: CASTSRYEQYF.

The chain combines TRBV10-3 with TRBJ2-6; a possible D gene is TRBD1 (6 bases). Trimming took off 10 bases at V and 9 bases at J, with 16 bases between the two ends. CDR1 and CDR2 (germline): ENHRY, SYGVKD. This CDR3 has 13 residues. This CDR3 is CATRKGEVNVLTF. DNA of the CDR3: TGTGCCACCAGAAAGGGGGAAGTCAACGTCCTGACTTTC.

The chain employs TRBV24-1 and TRBJ2-5, with D possibly matching TRBD2 (5 bases). The CDR3 extends over 13 amino acids. From germline, CDR1 is KGHDR and CDR2 SFDVKD. V gave up 4 bases and J gave up 4 bases, with 9 bases separating them. The CDR3 here is CATSDPGLETQYF. Written as DNA, the CDR3 is TGTGCCACCAGTGACCCGGGGTTAGAGACCCAGTACTTC.

The rearrangement uses TRBV29-1 and TRBJ1-2; weak D call: TRBD1 (5 bases). V dropped 3 bases and J dropped 6 bases, with 14 bases sitting between them. CDR1 is SQVTM, CDR2 ANQGSEA, per germline. This CDR3 has 13 residues. CDR3 DNA: TGCAGCGTTGAGTCAGGGAATGAGGATGGCTACACCTTC. Amino acid sequence: CSVESGNEDGYTF. The whole variable domain, remainder taken from reference TRBV29-1 and TRBJ1-2, is SAVISQKPSRDICQRGTSLTIQCQVDSQVTMMFWYRQQPGQSLTLIATANQGSEATYESGFVIDKFPISRPNLTFSTLTVSNMSPEDSSIYLCSVESGNEDGYTFGSGTRLTVV.

The CDR3 here is CASSSSGTSYNEQFF. CDR3 sequence (DNA): TGTGCCAGCAGCTCTAGCGGGACCTCCTACAATGAGCAGTTCTTC. The rearrangement uses TRBV11-3 and TRBJ2-1; 9 bases align to TRBD2. Germline V gives CDR1 SGHNT, CDR2 YENEEA. V gave up 4 bases and J gave up 0 bases; unmatched junction bases: 1. This CDR3 is built from 15 residues.

V gene TRBV30 combines with J gene TRBJ2-1, with TRBD1 matching 10 bases. The CDR3 totals 14 residues. Germline values: CDR1 GTSNPN, CDR2 SVGIG (reference sequence). V lost 0 bases to trimming and J lost 7 bases; unmatched junction nucleotides: 3. The CDR3: CAWSVLDRGNEQFF. For the CDR3, the DNA is TGTGCCTGGAGTGTCCTGGACAGGGGGAATGAGCAGTTCTTC.

The chain carries TRBV7-3 and TRBJ2-1; D possibly corresponds to TRBD2 (5 bases). The CDR3 is made up of 15 amino acids. V dropped 1 base and J dropped 6 bases, with 13 bases sitting between them. CDR1 and CDR2 (germline): SGHTA, FQGTGA. CDR3 region: CASSLNGRSVNEQFF. The CDR3 nucleotides are TGTGCCAGCAGCTTAAATGGTCGTAGCGTCAATGAGCAGTTCTTC.